This T cell receptor (beta chain) was obtained from a study of OX40 agonist ivuxolimab in advanced cancers. V dropped 4 bases and J dropped 5; count of bases not matched to a gene: 9. CDR3 length: 17 residues. CDR1 is SGHNT, CDR2 YYREEE, per germline (reference sequence). Profiled with immunoSEQ multiplex PCR; TCRdb holds only in-frame clones, not every one. This repertoire shows approximately 18,000 clones, 70% to 85% found once; its top ten account for 35% to 50%. Sample: CD4+ or CD8+ T cells sorted from blood, taken in a trial of the OX40 agonist ivuxolimab. The chain uses TRBV5-4 and TRBJ2-2; 12 bases match TRBD2. The clonotype was recovered from an adult with an advanced solid tumor such as melanoma, head and neck, liver or kidney cancer. CDR3 amino acids: CASSMPTSGRRTGELFF. The CDR3 DNA is TGTGCCAGCAGCATGCCGACTAGCGGGAGAAGGACCGGGGAGCTGTTTTTT.